This paragraph covers one T cell receptor beta chain sequence. Healthy bone marrow donors formed the donor group. CDR3 size: 17 residues. The V gene lost 0 bases and the J gene lost 0 bases, with 12 bases spanning the gap. CDR1 is LNHNV and CDR2 is YYDKDF in the germline V gene (reference sequence). Vbeta (60) and Jbeta (13) primers were used in the PCR. In the authors' workflow: In a later analysis, of 79 million or so unique beta chains, about 12 million appeared in at least two donors. TCRdb keeps only in-frame clones here, not all; method: immunoSEQ multiplex PCR. That table furnishes V, J and clone size, whereas the DNA furnished D and trimming. Among about 160,000 clones listed, 75% to 90% were seen once. The data belong to a study of cytomegalovirus exposure and HLA in healthy donors.

The receptor was derived from a boy aged 2 to 10 in good health and CMV-seronegative. The specimen was PBMCs. This chain connects TRBV15 to TRBJ2-1; D uncertain. In DNA, the CDR3 is TGTGCCACCAGCAGAGATCCCCCGCCGGGCTCCTACAATGAGCAGTTCTTC. It translates to CATSRDPPPGSYNEQFF.